These T cell receptor beta chains were read from a single sample in a study of OX40 agonist ivuxolimab in advanced cancers. Clones were read by immunoSEQ multiplex PCR, and TCRdb kept only the in-frame ones, dropping some. This table holds some 80,000 clones, 86% found once. The specimen was CD4+ or CD8+ T cells sorted from blood, collected in a trial of the OX40 agonist ivuxolimab. The receptors shown here come from an adult with an advanced solid tumor such as melanoma, head and neck, liver or kidney cancer. CDR3s include the opening cysteine and the closing phenylalanine or tryptophan. A D gene is named only where the DNA matches it firmly. Some rows have no size entry. The others give once, few or many, or a class for an expanded clone.

J gene	clone size	V gene	D gene	CDR3 DNA	CDR3 protein
TRBJ1-2	.	TRBV4-1	.	TGCGCCAGCAGCCATAATGGAGGCTACACCTTC	CASSHNGGYTF
TRBJ2-7	once	TRBV5-5	.	TGTGCCAGCAGCCCCAGACAGACAACCTACGAGCAGTACTTC	CASSPRQTTYEQYF
TRBJ2-7	few	TRBV2	.	TGTGCCAGCAGCCCGCCGGCAGAGTACGAGCAGTACTTC	CASSPPAEYEQYF
TRBJ2-7	.	TRBV25-1	TRBD1	TGTGCCAGCAGTGGGCAGGGGGCCTTCTACGAGCAGTACTTC	CASSGQGAFYEQYF
TRBJ1-2	.	TRBV7-2	.	TGTGCCAGCAGCTTAGGCGCCAGGGAGGGTGGCTACACCTTC	CASSLGAREGGYTF
TRBJ2-7	.	TRBV5-1	TRBD1	TGCGCCAGCAGCCCTGGGGGTTGGGCAGGGGGCATCCGTTCTTTATACGAGCAGTACTTC	CASSPGGWAGGIRSLYEQYF
TRBJ1-1	.	TRBV18	.	TGTGCCAGCTCACCACGGACGGGGAACACTGAAGCTTTCTTT	CASSPRTGNTEAFF
TRBJ1-1	few	TRBV18	.	TGTGCCAGCTCAGAGGACACCTTAAACCATCGGGCTTTCTTT	CASSEDTLNHRAFF
TRBJ2-1	.	TRBV6-4	TRBD2	TGTGCCAGCAGTGTCGGACTAGCGGGAAGCAATGAGCAGTTCTTC	CASSVGLAGSNEQFF
TRBJ2-3	.	TRBV11-1	.	TGTGCCAGCAGCTTAGCTGGAACAGATACGCAGTATTTT	CASSLAGTDTQYF
TRBJ1-5	few	TRBV18	.	TGTGCCAGCTCACCGCTTCCAGGACACAGCAATCAGCCCCAGCATTTT	CASSPLPGHSNQPQHF
TRBJ1-1	.	TRBV7-8	.	TGTGCCAGCAGCTTAGGGCTTGGGGCTGAAGCTTTCTTT	CASSLGLGAEAFF
TRBJ2-3	.	TRBV19	.	TGTGCCAGTAGTCCTCGGGGCTCTAGCACAGATACGCAGTATTTT	CASSPRGSSTDTQYF
TRBJ2-7	.	TRBV6-5	.	TGTGCCAGCAAGGACGGGAGCTCCTACGAGCAGTACTTC	CASKDGSSYEQYF
TRBJ2-1	.	TRBV30	TRBD2	TGTGCCTGGAGTGCGTCGGGAGGGCCTTTAGATGAGCAGTTCTTC	CAWSASGGPLDEQFF
TRBJ1-4	.	TRBV2	TRBD1	TGTGCCAGCAGGGTTCCACAGGGGGCGAATGAAAAACTGTTTTTT	CASRVPQGANEKLFF
TRBJ2-1	.	TRBV15	.	TGTGCCACCAGGGAGGACGGCCACAATGAGCAGTTCTTC	CATREDGHNEQFF
TRBJ1-1	.	TRBV6-5	.	TGTGCCAGCAGTTTCTCGTTTGAGATGAACACTGAAGCTTTCTTT	CASSFSFEMNTEAFF
TRBJ1-6	.	TRBV5-8	.	TGTGCCAGCAGCTTGGGGCGTAATTCACCCCTCCACTTT	CASSLGRNSPLHF
TRBJ1-2	once	TRBV11-2	.	TGTGCCAGCAGCTTAGTATCGACTACGTATGGCTACACCTTC	CASSLVSTTYGYTF
TRBJ1-5	.	TRBV11-2	.	TGTGCCAGCAGCTTTTCAGGCCAGCCCCAGCATTTT	CASSFSGQPQHF
TRBJ1-2	.	TRBV18	.	TGTGCCAGCTCACACACAGACTATGGCTACACCTTC	CASSHTDYGYTF
TRBJ2-1	.	TRBV19	.	TGTGCCAGTAGTCGGGAAGGGGCGAATGAGCAGTTCTTC	CASSREGANEQFF
TRBJ2-1	.	TRBV5-6	.	TGTGCCAGCAGCTACGGGGACGGGTATAGTGAGCAGTTCTTC	CASSYGDGYSEQFF
TRBJ2-7	.	TRBV6-5	TRBD2	TGTGCCAGCAGTTACTCGTCTAGCGGGATCTACGAGCAGTACTTC	CASSYSSSGIYEQYF
TRBJ2-3	.	TRBV14	TRBD2	TGTGCCAGCAGCCAGGTAGCGGGGGGTAGCGCAGATACGCAGTATTTT	CASSQVAGGSADTQYF
TRBJ2-7	.	TRBV9	TRBD1	TGTGCCAGCAGCGTGGGGCAGGGGGCTTCCTACGAGCAGTACTTC	CASSVGQGASYEQYF
TRBJ2-3	.	TRBV5-4	TRBD2	TGTGCCAGCAGCTTCCTAGGGGCGGGGGTCCCGGGGGATACGCAGTATTTT	CASSFLGAGVPGDTQYF
TRBJ2-1	.	TRBV5-1	TRBD2	TGCGCCAGCAGCTTGGATCTGGGGGGGAATGAGCAGTTCTTC	CASSLDLGGNEQFF
TRBJ1-1	.	TRBV5-1	.	TGCGCCAGCAGCTTGTTAAGCCATGACACTGAAGCTTTCTTT	CASSLLSHDTEAFF
TRBJ2-1	.	TRBV4-2	.	TGTGCCAGCAAGGACGGGAGCAACTACAATGAGCAGTTCTTC	CASKDGSNYNEQFF
TRBJ1-2	.	TRBV2	.	TGTGCCAGCAGTGAAATAGGGGGAGGGGGGGGCTACACCTTC	CASSEIGGGGGYTF
TRBJ1-2	.	TRBV7-8	TRBD1	TGTGCCAGCAGCCTGTACAGGGGTGGCTACACCTTC	CASSLYRGGYTF
TRBJ1-1	few	TRBV9	.	TGTGCCAGCAGTCAAGGGAACACTGAAGCTTTCTTT	CASSQGNTEAFF
TRBJ1-1	.	TRBV5-1	.	TGCGCCAGCAGCCTCCGATGGGGTAACACTGAAGCTTTCTTT	CASSLRWGNTEAFF
TRBJ1-4	.	TRBV5-1	TRBD1	TGCGCCAGCAGCTTGTTGGCGCCGGGACAGCAAAATGAAAAACTGTTTTTT	CASSLLAPGQQNEKLFF
TRBJ2-3	.	TRBV7-9	.	TGTGCCAGCAGCTTTCCCTCCGGAGATACGCAGTATTTT	CASSFPSGDTQYF
TRBJ2-2	.	TRBV27	.	TGTGCCAGCACCGACGTGGAGCAGGGGAACACCGGGGAGCTGTTTTTT	CASTDVEQGNTGELFF
TRBJ1-5	.	TRBV4-1	.	TGCGCCAGCAGCCCAGGCAGGGTAGGCCAGCCCCAGCATTTT	CASSPGRVGQPQHF
TRBJ2-5	.	TRBV9	.	TGTGCCAGCAGCGTAAAGGGGGGGTCGGAGACCCAGTACTTC	CASSVKGGSETQYF
TRBJ2-3	.	TRBV9	.	TGTGCCAGCAGCGTAGGTGGTACGCAGTATTTT	CASSVGGTQYF
TRBJ1-4	.	TRBV2	.	TGTGCCAGCAGTTCCCAAGGTCGACTTGGTGAAAAACTGTTTTTT	CASSSQGRLGEKLFF
TRBJ2-7	.	TRBV27	.	TGTGCCAGCAGTTTAGGCAGGGGGGTTGACGAGCAGTACTTC	CASSLGRGVDEQYF
TRBJ2-7	.	TRBV7-9	TRBD2	TGTGCCAGCAGCTCATCGGGGACTAGCGGATACCCTTCCTACGAGCAGTACTTC	CASSSSGTSGYPSYEQYF
TRBJ2-7	.	TRBV11-2	.	TGTGCCAGCAGCTCCCCCCAGGGGAATCCCTACGAGCAGTACTTC	CASSSPQGNPYEQYF
TRBJ2-3	few	TRBV4-3	TRBD2	TGCGCCAGCAGCCAAGGCGGGGGACTAGCTACAGATACGCAGTATTTT	CASSQGGGLATDTQYF
TRBJ1-1	.	TRBV7-2	.	TGTGCCAGCAGCTTAGGACGGGGTGAAGCTTTCTTT	CASSLGRGEAFF
TRBJ1-4	.	TRBV18	.	TGTGCCAGCTCATCTTATAATGAAAAACTGTTTTTT	CASSSYNEKLFF
TRBJ2-1	.	TRBV11-3	.	TGTGCCAGCACCTCCAGCGGGCCGCAACCTAACAATGAGCAGTTCTTC	CASTSSGPQPNNEQFF
TRBJ2-3	.	TRBV6-6	TRBD1	TGTGCCAGCAGTCCCCGGGACAGGGTTGCAGATACGCAGTATTTT	CASSPRDRVADTQYF
TRBJ2-3	.	TRBV6-5	TRBD1	TGTGCCAGCAGTCCGGGACAGTACACAGATACGCAGTATTTT	CASSPGQYTDTQYF
TRBJ2-2	.	TRBV7-3	.	TGTGCCAGCAGCCCTGGATGGAACACCGGGGAGCTGTTTTTT	CASSPGWNTGELFF
TRBJ2-6	.	TRBV5-1	.	TGCGCCAGCAGCAGAGGAGTCTCTGGGGCCAACGTCCTGACTTTC	CASSRGVSGANVLTF